Each of the 28 T cell receptor beta chains below was sequenced from the same sample in a study of regulatory T cells in long-lasting Graves disease. Construction of TCR beta libraries relied on iRepertoire HTBI primers and on Arm-PCR targeting CDR3 regions. TCRdb reprocessed the multiplex PCR reads with MiXCR, giving one entry per CDR3 protein. The sample includes 540,000 or so distinct CDR3 sequences, roughly 12% seen only once; the top ten take roughly 10%. Time point reported: newly diagnosed GD, antithyroid drugs for less than 3 months. From PBMCs, RNA was extracted and then used to make the TCR library. Separately, the same data were catalogued under a study of T cells in Graves' hyperthyroidism and ophthalmopathy.

This specimen was peripheral blood mononuclear cells (PBMCs), taken at new diagnosis, from a patient treated with antithyroid drugs. The receptors were sampled from a young man with Graves disease.

This clonotype was seen ten or more times. The chain combines TRBV29-1 with TRBJ2-1; D perhaps matches TRBD1 (6 bases). The germline V gene has CDR1 SQVTM and CDR2 ANQGSEA. The length of the CDR3 is 15 residues. Trimming took off 2 bases at V and 3 bases at J, with 14 bases between the two ends. The DNA for the CDR3 is TGCAGCGTTGAAAGGGCAGGGGTGGACTACAATGAGCAGTTCTTC. Translating it yields CSVERAGVDYNEQFF.

Only a few counts were recorded for this clonotype. V usage is TRBV29-1 and J usage is TRBJ2-7; TRBD2 matches 7 bases. Germline CDR1 reads SQVTM; CDR2 reads ANQGSEA. V lost 8 bases and J lost 6; bases outside the gene matches: 7. CDR3 length equals 11 residues. The CDR3 DNA is TGCAGCACTAGCGACGGACGCGAGCAGTACTTC. Its translation is CSTSDGREQYF.

This clonotype was observed once. The chain carries TRBV29-1 and TRBJ2-5, with D tentatively TRBD1 (5 bases). The V end lost 6 bases, the J end lost 11 bases, and 19 bases lay between the germline ends. The germline CDR1 and CDR2 sequences are SQVTM and ANQGSEA. The CDR3 spans 12 residues. CDR3 protein: CSVPQGSLGQYF. CDR3 coding DNA: TGCAGCGTCCCCCAGGGCAGCCTGGGGCAGTACTTC.

J is TRBJ2-3 and V is TRBV10-2, with 12 positions matching TRBD2. V was clipped by 6 bases and J by 5 bases; unmatched bases: 9. The CDR3 spans 16 residues. The germline CDR1 and CDR2 sequences are WSHSY and SAAADI. For the CDR3, the DNA is TGCGCCAGCAGACCTCGACTAGCGGGAGTAGGAGATACGCAGTATTTT. It codes for CASRPRLAGVGDTQYF.

This clonotype came up many times. J is TRBJ1-6 and V is TRBV27; D remains ambiguous. V was shortened by 7 bases and J by 12 bases, with 13 bases between the two germline ends. Germline values: CDR1 MNHEY, CDR2 SMNVEV (reference sequence). The CDR3 totals 12 residues. CDR3 amino acids: CASTFRDLPLHF. For the CDR3, the DNA is TGTGCCAGCACCTTCCGTGACCTACCCCTCCACTTT.

This clonotype was counted a few times. V gene TRBV7-9 combines with J gene TRBJ1-1, with D hard to call. Germline V lookup: CDR1 SEHNR, CDR2 FQNEAQ (reference sequence). This CDR3 is built from 16 residues. V was trimmed by 8 bases and J by 2 bases, leaving 21 bases between them. The CDR3 DNA is TGTGCCAGCTACGCCCGGATAAGTGTCCCCAACACTGAAGCTTTCTTT. Amino acids: CASYARISVPNTEAFF. Full variable domain (rest looked up from reference TRBV7-9 and TRBJ1-1): DTGVSQNPRHKITKRGQNVTFRCDPISEHNRLYWYRQTLGQGPEFLTYFQNEAQLEKSRLLSDRFSAERPKGSFSTLEIQRTEQGDSAMYLCASYARISVPNTEAFFGQGTRLTVV.

For this clonotype: It may be a read error: a sequence one base away is much more abundant. This rearrangement joins TRBV25-1 to TRBJ2-7; no reliable D call. This CDR3 is 15 amino acids long. Germline V gene data show CDR1 as MGHDK and CDR2 as SYGVNS. CDR3 in DNA: TGTGCCAGCAGTCCTTCAGGCAGCGTCTCCTACAAGCAGTACTTC. Its protein is CASSPSGSVSYKQYF.

This clonotype was picked up many times. This chain joins TRBV19 and TRBJ1-4; TRBD1 might be the D (6 bases). The CDR3 is made up of 16 amino acids. Germline V gene data show CDR1 as LNHDA and CDR2 as SQIVND (reference sequence). Trimming shortened V by 7 bases and J by 8 bases, and 23 bases separated the two germline ends. The CDR3: CASTPSGGGVHEKLFF. CDR3 sequence (DNA): TGTGCCAGTACCCCATCCGGGGGCGGCGTTCACGAAAAACTGTTTTTT.

This clonotype was recorded at least ten times. The CDR3 DNA is TGTGCCAGCAGCCCCAATCCGGGGACTAGCGGCTTGGAGCAGTACTTC. Translation: CASSPNPGTSGLEQYF. This sequence joins TRBV11-2 and TRBJ2-7; TRBD2 matches 11 bases. Trimming at V came to 5 bases and at J to 7 bases, leaving 13 bases not matched to a gene. CDR3 length equals 16 residues. Per germline, CDR1 SGHAT and CDR2 FQNNGV. Complete variable domain (other parts from reference TRBV11-2 and TRBJ2-7): EAGVAQSPRYKIIEKRQSVAFWCNPISGHATLYWYQQILGQGPKLLIQFQNNGVVDDSQLPKDRFSAERLKGVDSTLKIQPAKLEDSAVYLCASSPNPGTSGLEQYFGPGTRLTVT.

This clonotype was recorded at least ten times. This rearrangement joins TRBV27 to TRBJ2-3, with a weak D call TRBD1 (6 bases). The CDR3 contains 16 residues. The V end was cut by 7 bases, the J end by 2 bases, with 19 bases between. Germline lookup yields CDR1 MNHEY and CDR2 SMNVEV (reference sequence). This CDR3 is CASTTLQGFATDTQYF. In nucleotides, the CDR3 is TGTGCCAGCACCACCTTACAGGGATTCGCCACAGATACGCAGTATTTT.

In its sample, this clonotype was seen many times. V usage is TRBV6-2 or TRBV6-3 and J usage is TRBJ2-6; D not certain. The CDR3 is made up of 15 amino acids. Germline V gene sequence: CDR1 MNHEY, CDR2 SVGEGT. V lost 2 bases to trimming and J lost 2 bases, with 7 bases between them. As DNA, the CDR3 is TGTGCCAGCAGTTACGGTGGGACTGGGGCCAACGTCCTGACTTTC. This encodes CASSYGGTGANVLTF.

The sample holds many counts of this clonotype. This chain uses TRBV7-3 with TRBJ2-1; 7 bases map to TRBD2. Trimming took 2 bases from V and 3 from J; bases not matched to a gene: 4. The CDR3 covers 15 residues. Germline CDR1 SGHTA, CDR2 FQGTGA. The CDR3 here is CASSLWLADYNEQFF. The CDR3 DNA reads TGTGCCAGCAGCTTATGGCTAGCGGACTACAATGAGCAGTTCTTC. Full variable domain (rest looked up from reference TRBV7-3 and TRBJ2-1): GAGVSQTPSNKVTEKGKYVELRCDPISGHTALYWYRQSLGQGPEFLIYFQGTGAADDSGLPNDRFFAVRPEGSVSTLKIQRTERGDSAVYLCASSLWLADYNEQFFGPGTRLTVL.

At least ten counts were recorded for this clonotype. The chain recombines TRBV6-2 or TRBV6-3 with TRBJ2-5; unclear D gene. The CDR3 has 13 residues. Trimming removed 5 bases from V and 5 bases from J, with 12 bases in between. Per germline, CDR1 MNHEY and CDR2 SVGEGT. CDR3: CASSPVPWETQYF. CDR3 in DNA: TGTGCCAGCAGTCCAGTACCTTGGGAGACCCAGTACTTC.

This chain uses TRBV15 with TRBJ1-2; no clear D gene. V lost 3 bases and J 4 bases, leaving 15 bases between the germline ends. CDR3 length: 15 amino acids. CDR1 LNHNV and CDR2 YYDKDF come from the germline V gene (reference sequence). The CDR3 region is CATSSGFGVGYGYTF. For the CDR3, the DNA is TGTGCCACCAGCAGTGGGTTCGGGGTCGGCTATGGCTACACCTTC.

With regard to this clonotype: Given a much more abundant clone one base away, this may be a read error. The chain carries TRBV6-1 and TRBJ1-5; unclear D gene. Trimming left V 11 bases short and J 0 bases short, with 11 bases between. CDR1 is MNHNS, CDR2 SASEGT, per germline. This CDR3 has 13 amino acids. In DNA, the CDR3 is TGTGCCGGCGTTGGTTATAGCAATCAGCCCCAGCATTTT. As protein: CAGVGYSNQPQHF.

The gene calls are TRBV14 and TRBJ2-7, with D possibly matching TRBD1 (5 bases). V lost 8 bases, J lost 0 bases, and 8 bases lay in between. Per the germline V gene, CDR1 is SGHDN and CDR2 is FVKESK. This CDR3 is built from 12 residues. The DNA of the CDR3 is TGTGCCAGCGGACATATCTCCTACGAGCAGTACTTC. Translating gives CASGHISYEQYF.

Concerning this clonotype itself: A read error is possible here, since a much larger clone lies one base away. CDR3 in amino acids: CSARDISGGQPKQLYEQYF. The DNA for the CDR3 is TGCAGTGCTAGAGACATTTCGGGCGGTCAACCGAAACAACTCTACGAGCAGTACTTC. V and J are TRBV20-1 and TRBJ2-7; D ambiguous. This CDR3 is 19 amino acids long. Trimming removed 0 bases at V and 3 bases at J, with 27 bases between. The V gene's germline CDR1 is DFQATT and CDR2 SNEGSKA (reference sequence).

This clonotype was picked up many times. The chain employs TRBV15 and TRBJ1-5; D uncertain. Trimming took off 0 bases at V and 6 bases at J, with 9 bases between the two ends. This CDR3 is 14 amino acids long. Germline values: CDR1 LNHNV, CDR2 YYDKDF (reference sequence). CDR3: CATSRDPGGQPQHF. The CDR3 region has the DNA TGTGCCACCAGCAGAGATCCGGGAGGTCAGCCCCAGCATTTT.

The chain links TRBV19 to TRBJ1-5, with unresolved D. Germline V gives CDR1 LNHDA, CDR2 SQIVND (reference sequence). The V and J ends lost 5 bases and 0 bases respectively, with 17 bases between them. CDR3 size: 17 residues. The CDR3 DNA sequence: TGTGCCAGTAGTTCCTCCGGGAGGCCCTATAGCAATCAGCCCCAGCATTTT. Its translation is CASSSSGRPYSNQPQHF.

This clonotype was seen ten or more times. This rearrangement joins TRBV11-2 to TRBJ1-1, with D perhaps matching TRBD1 (5 bases). The germline V and J ends were trimmed by 7 bases and 2 bases, with 14 bases remaining between them. CDR1 and CDR2 (germline): SGHAT, FQNNGV. The CDR3 length is 14 residues. The CDR3: CASTQTGGNTEAFF. CDR3 sequence (DNA): TGTGCCAGCACCCAAACAGGTGGTAACACTGAAGCTTTCTTT.

There are many counts of this clonotype. The chain links TRBV27 to TRBJ2-5; D unresolved. V lost 8 bases, J lost 9 bases, and 16 bases lay in between. CDR1 is MNHEY, CDR2 SMNVEV, per germline (reference sequence). CDR3 length equals 12 residues. The CDR3 sequence: CASRDWVGSQYF. In nucleotides, the CDR3 is TGTGCCAGCCGCGATTGGGTGGGGTCCCAGTACTTC.

This clonotype has a count of ten or more. The V gene is TRBV5-1, the J gene TRBJ1-2; 7 bases map to TRBD1. Germline CDR1 SGHRS, CDR2 YFSETQ. Trimming removed 0 bases from V and 5 bases from J; junction bases left unmatched: 10. The CDR3 consists of 16 residues. The CDR3 DNA reads TGCGCCAGCAGCTTGGGAAGGGACAGCACCAAGTATGGCTACACCTTC. As protein: CASSLGRDSTKYGYTF.

The table lists this clonotype with many counts. The CDR3 DNA reads TGTGCCAGCAGCCGACACACAGATACGCAGTATTTT. This codes for CASSRHTDTQYF. This rearrangement joins TRBV12-3 or TRBV12-4 to TRBJ2-3; D is undetermined. V was shortened by 6 bases and J by 2 bases, with 6 bases between the two germline ends. The CDR3 runs to 12 residues.

This clonotype has ten or more counts. This sequence joins TRBV2 and TRBJ1-2; 10 bases fit TRBD1. Germline CDR1 is SNHLY and CDR2 is FYNNEI. The CDR3 is 15 amino acids. J lost 3 bases, V lost 4 bases, and 5 bases had no gene match. CDR3 nucleotides: TGTGCCAGCAGTGCGGCCGGGACAGGGGACTATGGCTACACCTTC. It specifies CASSAAGTGDYGYTF.

This clonotype was detected a few times. The V gene is TRBV20-1, the J gene TRBJ2-6, with TRBD1 matching over 7 bases. The germline V gene encodes CDR1 DFQATT and CDR2 SNEGSKA (reference sequence). This CDR3 is 16 amino acids long. Losses at the gene ends were 3 bases for V and 0 bases for J; bases not matched to a gene: 5. The CDR3 nucleotides read TGCAGTGCTAGTAGGACAGGTTACTCTGGGGCCAACGTCCTGACTTTC. Translation: CSASRTGYSGANVLTF.

The chain links TRBV6-1 to TRBJ1-5, with D perhaps matching TRBD1 (5 bases). Trimming left V 6 bases short and J 0 bases short, with 12 bases between. The V gene's germline CDR1 is MNHNS and CDR2 SASEGT. CDR3 size: 15 residues. DNA for the CDR3: TGTGCCAGCAGGGGGGAGGGGTATAGCAATCAGCCCCAGCATTTT. Its translation is CASRGEGYSNQPQHF.

Worth noting for this clonotype: A read error may be the cause here, since a much bigger clone is one base away. The chain recombines TRBV20-1 with TRBJ2-3; 11 bases are a match to TRBD2. The end of the DNA is better explained by TRBJ2-1, so the J call may be wrong. CDR3 length: 13 residues. CDR1 is DFQATT, CDR2 SNEGSKA, per germline (reference sequence). This chain's CDR3 is CSEGTSGSYEQFF. The CDR3 nucleotides read TGCAGTGAGGGGACTAGCGGCTCCTACGAGCAGTTCTTC.

Many counts were recorded for this clonotype. The chain carries TRBV24-1 and TRBJ2-2; no reliable D call. CDR3 length: 14 residues. The germline CDR1 and CDR2 sequences are KGHDR and SFDVKD. V was pared by 5 bases and J by 6 bases, with 12 bases between. In nucleotides, the CDR3 is TGTGCCACCAGTGGGTTTCCGGCCTCCGGGGAGCTGTTTTTT. Amino acid sequence: CATSGFPASGELFF.